These 22 T cell receptor beta chains were sequenced from one sample in a study of PD-1 blockade in classical Hodgkin lymphoma. Using immunoSEQ multiplex PCR, the repertoire was profiled, and TCRdb retains in-frame clones only, with some absent. The sample shows under 130,000 clones, around 90% of them seen only once. Time point of the sample: cycle 4 day 1 (C4D1), after 6 weeks of nivolumab. Every single patient, without exception, relapsed after autologous stem cell transplantation, and brentuximab vedotin exposure varied. The sequences come from peripheral blood mononuclear cells (PBMCs), collected before the fourth cycle of nivolumab. The receptors derive from a human donor with classical Hodgkin lymphoma.

This sequence joins TRBV28 and TRBJ1-5, with 11 bases that match TRBD1. V gave up 3 bases and J gave up 1 base; unmatched junction bases: 11. Germline CDR1 is MDHEN and CDR2 is SYDVKM. The CDR3 loop spans 19 amino acids. This chain's CDR3 is CASSFYSGTGGMSNQPQHF. The CDR3, as DNA: TGTGCCAGCAGTTTCTATTCCGGGACAGGGGGTATGAGCAATCAGCCCCAGCATTTT.

The rearrangement links TRBV27 to TRBJ2-7; tentative D call: TRBD1 (6 bases). Germline V CDR1 and CDR2: MNHEY, SMNVEV (reference sequence). V was cut by 1 base and J by 6 bases, with 13 bases left in between. The CDR3 runs to 14 residues. CDR3 in amino acids: CASSLFGQLFEQYF. CDR3 in DNA: TGTGCCAGCAGTTTATTCGGACAGCTTTTCGAGCAGTACTTC.

This chain connects TRBV19 to TRBJ2-3, with D hard to call. V was trimmed by 7 bases and J by 2 bases, leaving 10 bases between them. This CDR3 contains 13 residues. Germline loops: CDR1 LNHDA, CDR2 SQIVND (reference sequence). CDR3 in DNA: TGTGCCAGTACCCTGGACGTCACAGATACGCAGTATTTT. This translates into CASTLDVTDTQYF.

Only one count was recorded for this clone. The V call is TRBV11-3, the J call TRBJ1-1, with no clear D. There are 13 residues in the CDR3. In germline, CDR1 is SGHNT, CDR2 YENEEA. Trimming took 0 bases from V and 4 from J, leaving 6 bases between them. In DNA form, the CDR3 reads TGTGCCAGCAGCTTAGAGGGCACCACTGAAGCTTTCTTT. This encodes CASSLEGTTEAFF. The variable domain in full, completed from reference TRBV11-3 and TRBJ1-1, reads EAGVVQSPRYKIIEKKQPVAFWCNPISGHNTLYWYLQNLGQGPELLIRYENEEAVDDSQLPKDRFSAERLKGVDSTLKIQPAELGDSAVYLCASSLEGTTEAFFGQGTRLTVV.

The J gene is TRBJ1-1, the V gene TRBV10-2; no clear D gene. Trimming left V 6 bases short and J 0 bases short, with 11 bases between. The length of the CDR3 is 14 residues. The germline V gene encodes CDR1 WSHSY and CDR2 SAAADI. The chain's CDR3 is CASRETLLNTEAFF. Here the CDR3 DNA reads TGCGCCAGCAGGGAGACCCTACTGAACACTGAAGCTTTCTTT.

The chain is built from TRBV13 and TRBJ2-7, with D perhaps matching TRBD1 or TRBD2 (5 bases each). In germline, CDR1 is PRHDT, CDR2 FYEKMQ (reference sequence). V lost 2 bases and J lost 2, with 10 bases in between. The CDR3 runs to 14 residues. The CDR3 DNA is TGTGCCAGCAGCTTAAGAGGGGAGCCCTACGAGCAGTACTTC. It yields the protein CASSLRGEPYEQYF.

The chain joins TRBV11-2 to TRBJ1-1; no firm D call. The CDR3 length is 12 residues. V was clipped by 2 bases and J by 3 bases, with 4 bases between them. Germline CDR1 SGHAT, CDR2 FQNNGV. The chain's CDR3 is CASSLSYTEAFF. CDR3 DNA sequence: TGTGCCAGCAGCTTATCTTACACTGAAGCTTTCTTT.

The chain employs TRBV4-3 and TRBJ2-1; maybe TRBD2 (6 bases). Germline V gene sequence: CDR1 LGHNA, CDR2 YSLEER. The CDR3 has 16 amino acids. Trimming stripped 0 bases from V and 4 bases from J, with 13 bases between. DNA of the CDR3: TGCGCCAGCAGCCAAGATCTGGCTAGCGAGTACAATGAGCAGTTCTTC. This gives the protein CASSQDLASEYNEQFF.

This clone was observed a single time. The CDR3 DNA is TGTGCCAGCTCACCACCTAACTCCGGCTATGGCTACACCTTC. Residues: CASSPPNSGYGYTF. The genes are TRBV18 and TRBJ1-2; D remains ambiguous. Germline values: CDR1 KGHSH, CDR2 LQKENI. Trimming took 0 bases from V and 4 from J, leaving 9 bases between them. This CDR3 has 14 residues.

The V call is TRBV29-1, the J call TRBJ2-3; D gene unclear. V lost 4 bases and J 0 bases, leaving 11 bases between the germline ends. The germline V gene has CDR1 SQVTM and CDR2 ANQGSEA. The CDR3 spans 14 residues. The CDR3 DNA is TGCAGCGTTGTCCGCATCGCTAGCACAGATACGCAGTATTTT. It yields the protein CSVVRIASTDTQYF.

This clone is a singleton in its sample. V gene TRBV5-6 combines with J gene TRBJ2-1; no clear D. V dropped 4 bases and J dropped 5 bases, with 13 bases sitting between them. Germline-derived CDR1 and CDR2 are SGHDT and YYEEEE. The CDR3 sequence is 14 residues long. CDR3 nucleotide sequence: TGTGCCAGCAGCCTGGTGGTTGGGGACAATGAGCAGTTCTTC. It specifies CASSLVVGDNEQFF.

The chain links TRBV5-1 to TRBJ2-5, with D tentatively TRBD1 or TRBD2 (5 bases each). The CDR3 contains 15 residues. Germline CDR1 reads SGHRS; CDR2 reads YFSETQ. Between the trimmed V and J ends, which lost 0 bases and 3 bases, there was a span of 12 bases. CDR3 amino acids: CASSLVEGLEETQYF. In DNA form, the CDR3 reads TGCGCCAGCAGCTTGGTCGAGGGGCTAGAAGAGACCCAGTACTTC.

The V and J genes are TRBV28 and TRBJ1-5; 7 nucleotides match TRBD1. The CDR3 runs 13 residues. The V gene end was trimmed by 6 bases and the J gene end by 7 bases; junction bases not matched to a gene: 6. Germline V lookup: CDR1 MDHEN, CDR2 SYDVKM. The CDR3 region is CASSGTVKQPQHF. DNA of the CDR3: TGTGCCAGCAGCGGGACAGTGAAACAGCCCCAGCATTTT.

The chain carries TRBV19 and TRBJ1-1; D might be TRBD1 (6 bases). This CDR3 contains 15 residues. Germline V gene sequence: CDR1 LNHDA, CDR2 SQIVND (reference sequence). With 11 bases removed from V and 0 bases from J, the gap between germline ends came to 19 bases. The CDR3 loop reads CAVTRGALLNTEAFF. The CDR3 coding sequence is TGTGCCGTCACGAGGGGGGCCCTCCTGAACACTGAAGCTTTCTTT.

The rearrangement joins TRBV28 to TRBJ1-4; D might be TRBD1 (6 bases). The germline CDR1 and CDR2 sequences are MDHEN and SYDVKM. Trimming shortened V by 4 bases and J by 3 bases, and 15 bases separated the two germline ends. The CDR3 covers 16 residues. In DNA, the CDR3 is TGTGCCAGCAGTTCCCTTAGACAGGCTGCTAATGAAAAACTGTTTTTT. It translates to CASSSLRQAANEKLFF.

The CDR3 nucleotides are TGTGCCAGCAGCCCTGGTCATATGGGGCAGAGTGAAGCTTTCTTT. It specifies CASSPGHMGQSEAFF. The rearrangement joins TRBV11-2 to TRBJ1-1, with a weak D call TRBD1 (5 bases). This CDR3 spans 15 amino acids. Germline V lookup: CDR1 SGHAT, CDR2 FQNNGV. V was trimmed by 5 bases and J by 7 bases, leaving 20 bases between them.

The CDR3 nucleotides are TGCGCCAGCAGCTCCGGGACTAGGAGTAGCACAGATACGCAGTATTTT. Its protein product is CASSSGTRSSTDTQYF. The V call is TRBV5-1, the J call TRBJ2-3, with TRBD2 matching 8 bases. The CDR3 loop spans 16 amino acids. Losses at the gene ends were 3 bases for V and 0 bases for J; bases not matched to a gene: 6. CDR1 is SGHRS and CDR2 is YFSETQ in the germline V gene.

The V and J genes are TRBV27 and TRBJ1-2; the D gene is possibly TRBD1 (6 bases). This CDR3 is built from 15 residues. The V and J ends lost 1 base and 6 bases respectively, with 15 bases between them. Germline V gene data show CDR1 as MNHEY and CDR2 as SMNVEV (reference sequence). The CDR3 is CASSLYGQGKDGYTF. The CDR3 bases are TGTGCCAGCAGTTTATATGGGCAGGGGAAAGATGGCTACACCTTC.

This clone was recorded only once. V is TRBV4-1 and J is TRBJ2-2; D unresolved. Trimming took 6 bases from V and 5 from J, leaving 10 bases between them. The CDR3 length is 13 residues. The germline gives CDR1 MGHRA, CDR2 YSYEKL. CDR3 sequence: CASSPLGTGELFF. DNA for the CDR3: TGCGCCAGCAGTCCATTGGGGACCGGGGAGCTGTTTTTT.

The rearrangement links TRBV18 to TRBJ1-1; D perhaps matches TRBD1 (5 bases). The V end lost 3 bases, the J end lost 3 bases, and 11 bases lay between the germline ends. Germline V gene lookup returns CDR1 KGHSH and CDR2 LQKENI. This CDR3 has 14 residues. The CDR3 spells CASSPRGGDTEAFF. In nucleotides, the CDR3 is TGTGCCAGCTCACCCCGCGGAGGGGACACTGAAGCTTTCTTT.

The chain is built from TRBV5-4 and TRBJ1-1; no clear D gene. CDR1 and CDR2 (germline): SGHNT, YYREEE (reference sequence). The CDR3 loop spans 15 amino acids. V was shortened by 0 bases and J by 1 base, with 10 bases between the two germline ends. The CDR3 protein is CASSLVTTPNTEAFF. CDR3 in DNA: TGTGCCAGCAGCTTGGTTACGACACCGAACACTGAAGCTTTCTTT.

The rearrangement links TRBV19 to TRBJ2-7; D gene unclear. The CDR3 contains 13 residues. Trimming took off 3 bases at V and 5 bases at J, with 11 bases between the two ends. Germline lookup yields CDR1 LNHDA and CDR2 SQIVND (reference sequence). CDR3 sequence: CASSIPPRNEQYF. The CDR3 nucleotides read TGTGCCAGTAGTATCCCCCCCAGGAACGAGCAGTACTTC. Variable domain in full (rest from reference TRBV19 and TRBJ2-7): DGGITQSPKYLFRKEGQNVTLSCEQNLNHDAMYWYRQDPGQGLRLIYYSQIVNDFQKGDIAEGYSVSREKKESFPLTVTSAQKNPTAFYLCASSIPPRNEQYFGPGTRLTVT.